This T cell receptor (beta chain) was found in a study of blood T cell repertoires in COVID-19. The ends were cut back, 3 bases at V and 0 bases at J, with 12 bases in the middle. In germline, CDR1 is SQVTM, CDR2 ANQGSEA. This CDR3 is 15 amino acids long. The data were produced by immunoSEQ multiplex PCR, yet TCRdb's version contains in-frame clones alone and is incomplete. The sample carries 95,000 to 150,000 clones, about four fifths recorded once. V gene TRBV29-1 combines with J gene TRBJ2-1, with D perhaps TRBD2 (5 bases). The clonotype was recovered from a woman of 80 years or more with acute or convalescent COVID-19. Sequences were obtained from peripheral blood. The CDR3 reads CSVEEDHASYNEQFF. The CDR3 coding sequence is TGCAGCGTTGAGGAGGATCACGCCTCCTACAATGAGCAGTTCTTC.